A single sample is the source of the 21 T cell receptor beta chains below, sequenced in a study of PD-L1 blockade in urothelial cancer. Data came from immunoSEQ multiplex PCR; TCRdb stores just in-frame clones and leaves some out. The sample comprises about 88,000 clones, 90% to 95% of which are singletons, and more than 8% rests with the top ten. Sequenced material: PBMCs, taken around atezolizumab (anti-PD-L1) treatment. Source of these receptors: a man in his 60s with urothelial cancer.

The genes are TRBV7-2 and TRBJ1-1; no clear D gene. Trimming took off 0 bases at V and 1 base at J, with 9 bases between the two ends. CDR3 length: 15 residues. The V gene's germline CDR1 is SGHTA and CDR2 FQGNSA. The CDR3 region has the DNA TGTGCCAGCAGCTTAGCGGAGCTGGGGAACACTGAAGCTTTCTTT. Amino acid sequence: CASSLAELGNTEAFF.

The chain carries TRBV13 and TRBJ2-3, with D uncertain. Trimming removed 8 bases from V and 2 bases from J, with 23 bases in between. This CDR3 comprises 17 residues. CDR1 is PRHDT and CDR2 is FYEKMQ in the germline V gene (reference sequence). The CDR3: CASLSRSNSPYTDTQYF. The CDR3 region has the DNA TGTGCCAGCTTATCCCGGAGCAACTCCCCATACACAGATACGCAGTATTTT.

The CDR3 protein is CASSPRRVGSNEQFF. CDR3 DNA sequence: TGTGCCAGCAGCCCCCGCAGGGTCGGGAGCAATGAGCAGTTCTTC. The V gene is TRBV9, the J gene TRBJ2-1; D is possibly TRBD2 (6 bases). This CDR3 has 15 amino acids. CDR1 SGDLS and CDR2 YYNGEE come from the germline V gene. The V gene lost 4 bases and the J gene lost 6 bases, with 17 bases spanning the gap.

The rearrangement joins TRBV5-4 to TRBJ2-1, with TRBD2 identical over 10 bases. This CDR3 is built from 15 residues. V dropped 2 bases and J dropped 7; count of bases not matched to a gene: 6. Per germline, CDR1 SGHNT and CDR2 YYREEE (reference sequence). The CDR3 nucleotides are TGTGCCAGCAGCTTAGCGGGAGGGGTAAATAATGAGCAGTTCTTC. This codes for CASSLAGGVNNEQFF. The full variable domain, its missing parts supplied by reference TRBV5-4 and TRBJ2-1, is ETGVTQSPTHLIKTRGQQVTLRCSSQSGHNTVSWYQQALGQGPQFIFQYYREEENGRGNFPPRFSGLQFPNYSSELNVNALELDDSALYLCASSLAGGVNNEQFFGPGTRLTVL.

The chain employs TRBV6-1 and TRBJ1-3, with D possibly TRBD1 on 6 matching bases. Germline-derived CDR1 and CDR2 are MNHNS and SASEGT. This CDR3 is built from 15 residues. Trimming stripped 2 bases from V and 0 bases from J, with 8 bases between. Here the CDR3 DNA reads TGTGCCAGCAGTGAACAGGGGTTCTCTGGAAACACCATATATTTT. Residues: CASSEQGFSGNTIYF.

The chain carries TRBV10-1 and TRBJ1-6; TRBD1 might be the D (6 bases). CDR1 and CDR2 (germline): WNHNN, SYGVQD (reference sequence). V gave up 5 bases and J gave up 7 bases, with 15 bases separating them. The CDR3 extends over 15 amino acids. The CDR3 is CASSNQQGANSPLHF. In DNA, the CDR3 is TGCGCCAGCAGTAATCAACAGGGAGCGAATTCACCCCTCCACTTT.

This clone was detected a few times. V gene TRBV2 combines with J gene TRBJ2-7; 11 bases map to TRBD2. V lost 5 bases to trimming and J lost 6 bases; unmatched junction nucleotides: 6. Germline CDR1 and CDR2: SNHLY and FYNNEI. The CDR3 is 14 residues long. CDR3 sequence: CASSRLAGGTEQYF. CDR3 sequence (DNA): TGTGCCAGCAGTCGGCTAGCGGGGGGAACCGAGCAGTACTTC.

V gene TRBV7-3 combines with J gene TRBJ2-1, with 7 bases matching TRBD2. The CDR3 is 12 residues long. J lost 9 bases, V lost 5 bases, and 4 bases had no gene match. CDR1 and CDR2 (germline): SGHTA, FQGTGA. This CDR3 is CASSRLAGEQFF. The DNA of the CDR3 is TGTGCCAGCAGCCGACTAGCTGGTGAGCAGTTCTTC.

The rearrangement links TRBV5-6 to TRBJ1-5, with 8 bases that match TRBD1. Germline-derived CDR1 and CDR2 are SGHDT and YYEEEE. With 1 base clipped from V and 0 bases from J, the junction kept 6 bases outside the gene matches. This CDR3 spans 17 amino acids. The CDR3 sequence: CASSLYGGQVSNQPQHF. The CDR3 DNA reads TGTGCCAGCAGCTTGTACGGGGGACAGGTTAGCAATCAGCCCCAGCATTTT.

This chain uses TRBV12-5 with TRBJ2-5, with a weak D call TRBD2 (6 bases). Germline CDR1 LGHNT, CDR2 FRNRAP. Trimming took 5 bases from V and 7 from J, leaving 14 bases between them. The length of the CDR3 is 13 residues. The CDR3 loop is CASGTSYGGTQYF. The CDR3 nucleotides read TGTGCTAGTGGTACATCGTACGGGGGGACCCAGTACTTC.

The chain couples TRBV2 to TRBJ1-2; D call uncertain. Trimming took off 7 bases at V and 0 bases at J, with 3 bases between the two ends. CDR3 length: 11 amino acids. Germline CDR1 SNHLY, CDR2 FYNNEI. The CDR3 DNA sequence: TGTGCCAGCACAACTAACTATGGCTACACCTTC. Translating gives CASTTNYGYTF.

J is TRBJ2-7 and V is TRBV7-2; 8 nucleotides align to TRBD1. Trimming cost V 6 bases and J 5 bases; bases outside gene matches: 6. Germline loops: CDR1 SGHTA, CDR2 FQGNSA. This CDR3 comprises 13 residues. CDR3 sequence reads: CASRGQGAHEQYF. CDR3 DNA: TGTGCCAGCAGGGGCCAGGGGGCACACGAGCAGTACTTC.

V gene TRBV7-2 combines with J gene TRBJ1-2; D gene uncertain. Germline lookup yields CDR1 SGHTA and CDR2 FQGNSA. The CDR3 runs 13 residues. V was clipped by 0 bases and J by 10 bases, with 12 bases between them. This chain's CDR3 is CASSLAERIAYTF. The CDR3 DNA follows: TGTGCCAGCAGCTTAGCCGAACGGATAGCCTACACCTTC.

V usage is TRBV5-1 and J usage is TRBJ2-5, with TRBD2 matching 8 bases. CDR1 and CDR2 from the germline V gene are SGHRS and YFSETQ. The CDR3 loop spans 16 amino acids. Germline trimming cut 4 bases from V and 1 base from J; bases unmatched to any gene: 9. CDR3 residues: CASSALGRGAQETQYF. CDR3 in DNA: TGCGCCAGCAGCGCCCTGGGGCGGGGGGCCCAAGAGACCCAGTACTTC.

The chain links TRBV5-4 to TRBJ2-6, with 9 bases lining up with TRBD1. V gave up 4 bases and J gave up 0 bases; unmatched junction bases: 5. Germline V lookup: CDR1 SGHNT, CDR2 YYREEE (reference sequence). This CDR3 spans 17 amino acids. As DNA, the CDR3 is TGTGCCAGCAGCCCAAGACAGGGGGGCTCTGGGGCCAACGTCCTGACTTTC. Residues: CASSPRQGGSGANVLTF.

This rearrangement joins TRBV6-1 to TRBJ2-7; 8 bases are a match to TRBD1. The J segment lost 7 bases and the V segment lost 6 bases, leaving 8 bases of the junction unmatched. The CDR3 loop spans 13 amino acids. CDR1 is MNHNS and CDR2 is SASEGT in the germline V gene. The CDR3 protein is CASRRTGPGEQYF. The CDR3 coding sequence is TGTGCCAGCAGACGGACAGGGCCGGGGGAGCAGTACTTC.

The CDR3 DNA reads as TGTGCCAGCAGCTTCAACCCGCCAGGGAACACCGGGGAGCTGTTTTTT. It encodes CASSFNPPGNTGELFF. The chain recombines TRBV11-2 with TRBJ2-2; D ambiguous. The CDR3 contains 16 residues. Trimming took 3 bases from V and 1 from J, leaving 12 bases between them. Germline CDR1 is SGHAT and CDR2 is FQNNGV.

V and J are TRBV7-2 and TRBJ1-5; 9 bases are a match to TRBD1. The V gene end was trimmed by 4 bases and the J gene end by 2 bases; junction bases not matched to a gene: 3. The CDR3 runs 15 residues. Per germline, CDR1 SGHTA and CDR2 FQGNSA. CDR3 sequence: CASSSWTGGNQPQHF. For the CDR3, the DNA is TGTGCCAGCAGCTCCTGGACAGGGGGCAATCAGCCCCAGCATTTT.

The rearrangement links TRBV5-4 to TRBJ1-2; D is perhaps TRBD1 (5 bases). The germline V gene has CDR1 SGHNT and CDR2 YYREEE (reference sequence). Trimming took off 3 bases at V and 8 bases at J, with 17 bases between the two ends. The CDR3 is 14 amino acids. CDR3 residues: CASSSPQGLFGYTF. The CDR3 DNA follows: TGTGCCAGCAGCTCCCCTCAGGGTCTTTTCGGCTACACCTTC.

This chain links TRBV6-5 with TRBJ2-7; 8 nucleotides line up with TRBD1. After removal of 0 bases from V and 4 bases from J, the junction contained 5 bases not matched to a gene. There are 15 residues in the CDR3. Germline assignment: CDR1 MNHEY and CDR2 SVGAGI. CDR3 loop: CASSYSGDRRYEQYF. The CDR3 DNA reads as TGTGCCAGCAGTTACTCGGGGGACAGGAGGTACGAGCAGTACTTC.

This chain uses TRBV9 with TRBJ2-2; D remains unclear. The CDR3 loop spans 16 amino acids. From germline, CDR1 is SGDLS and CDR2 YYNGEE. Trimming took 0 bases from V and 0 from J, leaving 9 bases between them. The CDR3 DNA is TGTGCCAGCAGCGTAGCCCCCCTATCGAACACCGGGGAGCTGTTTTTT. Translating it yields CASSVAPLSNTGELFF.